These 12 T cell receptor beta chains were sequenced from one sample in a study of shared clonotypes between healthy human individuals (TCRdb year 2020). Library prep was done by the immunoSEQ multiplex PCR assay. Entries here come from immuneACCESS through TCRdb and include only in-frame sequences with V and J called. Some clones fail to appear in such tables; in the studies checked, an unresolved V gene covers under half of the shortfall, and the cause of the remainder is unknown. The sample yields about 490,000 clones; 79% were counted once. The ten largest clones add up to approximately 12% of the sample. The sequenced material came from PBMCs. The origin of the receptors is a woman in her 40s in good health. Some clones in this sample may be carry-over from other donors' samples.

The rearrangement joins TRBV19 to TRBJ2-2; D call uncertain. V dropped 0 bases and J dropped 4 bases, with 6 bases sitting between them. The CDR3 has 14 residues. The germline gives CDR1 LNHDA, CDR2 SQIVND (reference sequence). CDR3 in amino acids: CASSIEQITGELFF. The CDR3 DNA sequence: TGTGCCAGTAGTATAGAACAAATCACCGGGGAGCTGTTTTTT.

The chain has TRBV5-1 and TRBJ2-7, with 10 nucleotides matching TRBD2. V lost 2 bases to trimming and J lost 4 bases; unmatched junction nucleotides: 6. The CDR3 contains 15 residues. The V gene's germline CDR1 is SGHRS and CDR2 YFSETQ. CDR3 sequence: CASSFEASGSYEQYF. The CDR3 bases are TGCGCCAGCAGCTTCGAGGCTAGCGGGAGTTACGAGCAGTACTTC.

Note on this clone: At the DNA level, this CDR3 is encoded by other sequences in the same sample as well. The chain couples TRBV5-4 to TRBJ2-1, with 8 positions matching TRBD2. V gave up 0 bases and J gave up 4 bases; unmatched junction bases: 6. Germline CDR1 and CDR2: SGHNT and YYREEE (reference sequence). There are 16 residues in the CDR3. The DNA for the CDR3 is TGTGCCAGCAGCTTGGGGCTAGCGGGCGGATACAATGAGCAGTTCTTC. Translated: CASSLGLAGGYNEQFF.

V and J are TRBV5-1 and TRBJ1-3; TRBD1 might be the D (5 bases). The CDR3 runs to 17 residues. Germline lookup yields CDR1 SGHRS and CDR2 YFSETQ. Trimming stripped 0 bases from V and 5 bases from J, with 18 bases between. The CDR3 region has the DNA TGCGCCAGCAGCTTGGCCAGTGCCGGGGCACGCAGAAACACCATATATTTT. Its protein is CASSLASAGARRNTIYF. Based on the CDR3 plus reference TRBV5-1 and TRBJ1-3, the full variable domain is KAGVTQTPRYLIKTRGQQVTLSCSPISGHRSVSWYQQTPGQGLQFLFEYFSETQRNKGNFPGRFSGRQFSNSRSEMNVSTLELGDSALYLCASSLASAGARRNTIYFGEGSWLTVV.

The chain combines TRBV27 with TRBJ2-1; D ambiguous. Germline CDR1 is MNHEY and CDR2 is SMNVEV (reference sequence). This CDR3 is 13 amino acids long. V gave up 4 bases and J gave up 6 bases, with 10 bases separating them. This CDR3 is CASSSHSSNEQFF. The CDR3 DNA is TGTGCCAGCAGTTCCCACTCATCCAATGAGCAGTTCTTC.

The chain uses TRBV7-3 and TRBJ1-1; D is ambiguous. CDR1 is SGHTA, CDR2 FQGTGA, per germline. This CDR3 contains 15 residues. Trimming pared 5 bases from V and 1 base from J, leaving 14 bases between. The CDR3 nucleotides read TGTGCCAGCAGCCCCAATGTCTCTCCGAACACTGAAGCTTTCTTT. Translating it yields CASSPNVSPNTEAFF.

Remarks on this clone: Other nucleotide sequences in the sample specify the same CDR3. The chain has TRBV29-1 and TRBJ2-5; D might be TRBD2 (5 bases). V was shortened by 4 bases and J by 1 base, with 7 bases between the two germline ends. The germline CDR1 and CDR2 sequences are SQVTM and ANQGSEA. The CDR3 has 12 residues. The chain's CDR3 is CSVARGQETQYF. The CDR3 DNA reads as TGCAGCGTTGCCCGGGGCCAAGAGACCCAGTACTTC.

V usage is TRBV7-6 and J usage is TRBJ2-7, with 9 bases identical to TRBD2. The germline V gene has CDR1 SGHVS and CDR2 FNYEAQ. The CDR3 consists of 18 residues. The V segment lost 5 bases and the J segment 3 bases; nucleotides outside the gene matches: 17. The CDR3 region has the DNA TGTGCCAGCAGCCGTAACCCCCCGTCCGGGACTAGCTTCTACGAGCAGTACTTC. Encoded protein: CASSRNPPSGTSFYEQYF. Supplemented by reference TRBV7-6 and TRBJ2-7, the full variable domain reads GAGVSQSPRYKVTKRGQDVALRCDPISGHVSLYWYRQALGQGPEFLTYFNYEAQQDKSGLPNDRFSAERPEGSISTLTIQRTEQRDSAMYRCASSRNPPSGTSFYEQYFGPGTRLTVT.

The genes are TRBV19 and TRBJ1-2, with 8 bases identical to TRBD1. This CDR3 contains 14 residues. The V gene end was trimmed by 3 bases and the J gene end by 3 bases; junction bases not matched to a gene: 3. Germline-derived CDR1 and CDR2 are LNHDA and SQIVND (reference sequence). The CDR3 loop is CASSIATGDYGYTF. The CDR3 region has the DNA TGTGCCAGTAGTATCGCGACAGGGGACTATGGCTACACCTTC.

The V call is TRBV7-2, the J call TRBJ2-7; TRBD1 agrees at 7 bases. Germline V gene data show CDR1 as SGHTA and CDR2 as FQGNSA. J lost 2 bases, V lost 5 bases, and 6 bases had no gene match. The CDR3 is 14 amino acids. The CDR3 protein is CASSLLGQTYEQYF. The CDR3 region has the DNA TGTGCCAGCAGCCTCCTGGGACAGACCTACGAGCAGTACTTC. The entire variable domain, with the rest obtained from reference TRBV7-2 and TRBJ2-7, is as follows: GAGVSQSPSNKVTEKGKDVELRCDPISGHTALYWYRQSLGQGLEFLIYFQGNSAPDKSGLPSDRFSAERTGGSVSTLTIQRTQQEDSAVYLCASSLLGQTYEQYFGPGTRLTVT.

The chain joins TRBV6-6 to TRBJ2-1; D is perhaps TRBD2 (6 bases). This CDR3 has 16 residues. Looked up from germline, CDR1 is MNHNY and CDR2 is SVGAGI (reference sequence). Trimming pared 0 bases from V and 7 bases from J, leaving 16 bases between. The CDR3 coding sequence is TGTGCCAGCAGTTACTCGGATAGCGGTGGAACGAATGAGCAGTTCTTC. It is translated as CASSYSDSGGTNEQFF.

This clone has a single count. The V gene is TRBV5-1, the J gene TRBJ1-1; possible D gene TRBD1, 5 bases. Germline assignment: CDR1 SGHRS and CDR2 YFSETQ. V was shortened by 2 bases and J by 5 bases, with 13 bases between the two germline ends. The CDR3 is 14 residues long. The CDR3 DNA reads as TGCGCCAGCAGCTTAAAAGGGGAGTCTACTGAAGCTTTCTTT. Residues: CASSLKGESTEAFF.